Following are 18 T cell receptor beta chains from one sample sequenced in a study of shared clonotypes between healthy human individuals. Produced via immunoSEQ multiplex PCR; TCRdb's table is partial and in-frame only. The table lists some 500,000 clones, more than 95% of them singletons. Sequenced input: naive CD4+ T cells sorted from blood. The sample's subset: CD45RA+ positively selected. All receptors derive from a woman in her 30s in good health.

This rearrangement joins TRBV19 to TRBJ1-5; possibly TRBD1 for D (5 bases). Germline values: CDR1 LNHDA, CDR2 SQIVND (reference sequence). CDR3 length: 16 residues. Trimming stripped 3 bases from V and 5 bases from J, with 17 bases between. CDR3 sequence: CASSIGAGREDQPQHF. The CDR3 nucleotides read TGTGCCAGTAGTATTGGGGCAGGGAGGGAGGATCAGCCCCAGCATTTT.

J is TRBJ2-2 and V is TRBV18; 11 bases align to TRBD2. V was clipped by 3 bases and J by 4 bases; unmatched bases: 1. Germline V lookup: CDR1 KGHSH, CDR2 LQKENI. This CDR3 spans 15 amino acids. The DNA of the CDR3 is TGTGCCAGCTCACCGGGACTAGCGGTCACCGGGGAGCTGTTTTTT. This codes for CASSPGLAVTGELFF.

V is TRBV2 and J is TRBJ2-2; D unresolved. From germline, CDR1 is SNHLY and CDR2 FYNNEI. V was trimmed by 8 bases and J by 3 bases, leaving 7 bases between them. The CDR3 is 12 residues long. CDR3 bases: TGTGCCAGCTCCATTGACACCGGGGAGCTGTTTTTT. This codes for CASSIDTGELFF. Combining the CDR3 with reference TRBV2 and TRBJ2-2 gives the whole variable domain EPEVTQTPSHQVTQMGQEVILRCVPISNHLYFYWYRQILGQKVEFLVSFYNNEISEKSEIFDDQFSVERPDGSNFTLKIRSTKLEDSAMYFCASSIDTGELFFGEGSRLTVL.

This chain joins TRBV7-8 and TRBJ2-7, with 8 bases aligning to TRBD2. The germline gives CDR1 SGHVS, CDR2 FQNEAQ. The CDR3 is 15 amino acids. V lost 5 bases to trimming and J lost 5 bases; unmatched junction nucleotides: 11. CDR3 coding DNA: TGTGCCAGCAGCCGGACCTCGGGACTAGGAAACGAGCAGTACTTC. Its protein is CASSRTSGLGNEQYF.

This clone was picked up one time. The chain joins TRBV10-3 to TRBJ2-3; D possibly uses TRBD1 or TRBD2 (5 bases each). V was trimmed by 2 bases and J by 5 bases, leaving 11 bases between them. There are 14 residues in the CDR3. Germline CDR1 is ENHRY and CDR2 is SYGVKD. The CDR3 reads CAISEGTPVDTQYF. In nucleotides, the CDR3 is TGTGCCATCAGTGAGGGGACCCCTGTAGATACGCAGTATTTT.

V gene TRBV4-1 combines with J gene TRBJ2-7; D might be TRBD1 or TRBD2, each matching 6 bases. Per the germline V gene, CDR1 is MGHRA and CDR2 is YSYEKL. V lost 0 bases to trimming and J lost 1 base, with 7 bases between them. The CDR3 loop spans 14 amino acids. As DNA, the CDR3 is TGCGCCAGCAGCCAAGAAGGGGGGTCCTACGAGCAGTACTTC. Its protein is CASSQEGGSYEQYF.

The CDR3 spells CASRSNLAGEQYF. CDR3 nucleotides: TGTGCCAGTAGGAGCAATCTGGCGGGGGAGCAGTACTTC. The V gene is TRBV19, the J gene TRBJ2-7; tentatively, D is TRBD2 (6 bases). The germline V gene has CDR1 LNHDA and CDR2 SQIVND (reference sequence). V was clipped by 6 bases and J by 7 bases, with 16 bases between them. CDR3 length: 13 amino acids.

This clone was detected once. CDR3: CSVVRQTNTEAFF. As DNA, the CDR3 is TGCAGCGTTGTTCGACAGACGAACACTGAAGCTTTCTTT. The V and J genes are TRBV29-1 and TRBJ1-1; D may be TRBD1 (5 bases). This CDR3 contains 13 residues. Trimming took off 4 bases at V and 1 base at J, with 10 bases between the two ends. CDR1 is SQVTM and CDR2 is ANQGSEA in the germline V gene.

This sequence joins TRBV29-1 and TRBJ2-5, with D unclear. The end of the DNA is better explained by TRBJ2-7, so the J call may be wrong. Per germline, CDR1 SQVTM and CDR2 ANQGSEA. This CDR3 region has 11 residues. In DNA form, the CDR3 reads TGCAGCGTTAGCAACTCCTACGAGCAGTACTTC. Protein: CSVSNSYEQYF.

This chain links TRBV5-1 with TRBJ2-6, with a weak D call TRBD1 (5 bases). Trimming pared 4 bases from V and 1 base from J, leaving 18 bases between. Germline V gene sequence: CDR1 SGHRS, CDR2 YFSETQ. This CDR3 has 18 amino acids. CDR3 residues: CASSTWTSDLSGANVLTF. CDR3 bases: TGCGCCAGCAGCACCTGGACAAGCGATTTGTCTGGGGCCAACGTCCTGACTTTC.

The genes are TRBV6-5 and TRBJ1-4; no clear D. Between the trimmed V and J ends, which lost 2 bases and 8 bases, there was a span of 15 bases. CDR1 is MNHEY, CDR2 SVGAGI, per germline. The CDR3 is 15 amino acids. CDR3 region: CASSYEGHRSEKLFF. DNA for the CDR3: TGTGCCAGCAGTTACGAAGGGCATAGAAGCGAAAAACTGTTTTTT.

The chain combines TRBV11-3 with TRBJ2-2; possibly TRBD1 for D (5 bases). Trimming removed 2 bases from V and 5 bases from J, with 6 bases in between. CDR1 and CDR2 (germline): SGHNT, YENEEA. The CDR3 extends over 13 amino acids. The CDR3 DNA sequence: TGTGCCAGCAGCTTATCAGGGACCGGGGAGCTGTTTTTT. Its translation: CASSLSGTGELFF.

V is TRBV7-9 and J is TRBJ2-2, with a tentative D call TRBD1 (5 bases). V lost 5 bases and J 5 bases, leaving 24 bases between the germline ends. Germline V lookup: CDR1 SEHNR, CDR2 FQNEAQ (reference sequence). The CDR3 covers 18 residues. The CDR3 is CASSHHSLRQGRTGELFF. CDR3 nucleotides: TGTGCCAGCAGCCACCATAGCCTCCGGCAGGGTCGGACCGGGGAGCTGTTTTTT.

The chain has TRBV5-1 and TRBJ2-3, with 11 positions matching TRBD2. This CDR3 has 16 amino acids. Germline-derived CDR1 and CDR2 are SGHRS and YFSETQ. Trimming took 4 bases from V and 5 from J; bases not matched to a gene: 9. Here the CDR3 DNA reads TGCGCCAGCAGCCGAACCACGCTAGCGGGAGGAGATACGCAGTATTTT. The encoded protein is CASSRTTLAGGDTQYF. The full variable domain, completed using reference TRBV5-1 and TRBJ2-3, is KAGVTQTPRYLIKTRGQQVTLSCSPISGHRSVSWYQQTPGQGLQFLFEYFSETQRNKGNFPGRFSGRQFSNSRSEMNVSTLELGDSALYLCASSRTTLAGGDTQYFGPGTRLTVL.

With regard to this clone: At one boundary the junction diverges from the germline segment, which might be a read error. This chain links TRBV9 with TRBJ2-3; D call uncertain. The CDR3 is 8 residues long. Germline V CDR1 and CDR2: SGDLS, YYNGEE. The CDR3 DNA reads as TGCTCCACAGATACGCAGTATTTT. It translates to CSTDTQYF.

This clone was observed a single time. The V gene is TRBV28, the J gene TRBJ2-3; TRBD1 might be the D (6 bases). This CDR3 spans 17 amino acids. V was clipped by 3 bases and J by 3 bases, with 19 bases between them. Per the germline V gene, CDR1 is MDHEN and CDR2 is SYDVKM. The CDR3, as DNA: TGTGCCAGCAGTTTTGGGTTGACAGGAACTTGGACAGATACGCAGTATTTT. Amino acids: CASSFGLTGTWTDTQYF. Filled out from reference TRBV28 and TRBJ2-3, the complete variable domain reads DVKVTQSSRYLVKRTGEKVFLECVQDMDHENMFWYRQDPGLGLRLIYFSYDVKMKEKGDIPEGYSVSREKKERFSLILESASTNQTSMYLCASSFGLTGTWTDTQYFGPGTRLTVL.

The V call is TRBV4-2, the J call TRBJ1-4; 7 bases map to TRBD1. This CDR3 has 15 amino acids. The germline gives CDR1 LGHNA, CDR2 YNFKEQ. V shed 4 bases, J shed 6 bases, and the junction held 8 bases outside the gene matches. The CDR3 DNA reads TGTGCCAGCAGCCGCACAGGGGATGGGGATGAAAAACTGTTTTTT. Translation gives CASSRTGDGDEKLFF.

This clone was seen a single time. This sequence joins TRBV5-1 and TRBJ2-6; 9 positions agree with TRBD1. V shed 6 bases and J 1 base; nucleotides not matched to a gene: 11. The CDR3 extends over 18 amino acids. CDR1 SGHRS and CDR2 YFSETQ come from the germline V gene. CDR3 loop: CASNEGTGSFSGANVLTF. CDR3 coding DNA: TGCGCCAGCAATGAGGGGACAGGGTCCTTTTCTGGGGCCAACGTCCTGACTTTC. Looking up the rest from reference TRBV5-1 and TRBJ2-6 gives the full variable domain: KAGVTQTPRYLIKTRGQQVTLSCSPISGHRSVSWYQQTPGQGLQFLFEYFSETQRNKGNFPGRFSGRQFSNSRSEMNVSTLELGDSALYLCASNEGTGSFSGANVLTFGAGSRLTVL.